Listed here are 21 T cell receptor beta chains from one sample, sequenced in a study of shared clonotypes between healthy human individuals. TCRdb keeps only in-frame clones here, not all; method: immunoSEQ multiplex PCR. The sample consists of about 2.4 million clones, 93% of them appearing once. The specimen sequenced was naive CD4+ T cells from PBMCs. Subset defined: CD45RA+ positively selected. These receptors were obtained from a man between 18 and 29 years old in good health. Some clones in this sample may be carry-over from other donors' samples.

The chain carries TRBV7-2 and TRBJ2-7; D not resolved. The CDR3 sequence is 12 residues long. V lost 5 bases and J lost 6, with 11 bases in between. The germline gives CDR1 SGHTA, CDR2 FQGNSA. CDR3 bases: TGTGCCAGCAGCGCTTCGGTTGTCGAGCAGTACTTC. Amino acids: CASSASVVEQYF.

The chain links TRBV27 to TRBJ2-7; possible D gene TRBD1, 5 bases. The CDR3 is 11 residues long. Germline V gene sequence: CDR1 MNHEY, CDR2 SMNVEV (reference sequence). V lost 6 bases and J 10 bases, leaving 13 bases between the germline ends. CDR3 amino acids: CASSLGARQYF. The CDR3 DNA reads TGTGCCAGCAGCCTTGGGGCGAGACAGTACTTC.

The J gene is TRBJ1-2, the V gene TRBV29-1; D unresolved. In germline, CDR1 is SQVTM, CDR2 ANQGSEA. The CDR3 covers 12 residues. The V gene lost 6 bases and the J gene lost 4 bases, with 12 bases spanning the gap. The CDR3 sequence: CSVATPPYGYTF. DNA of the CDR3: TGCAGCGTCGCTACACCCCCCTATGGCTACACCTTC.

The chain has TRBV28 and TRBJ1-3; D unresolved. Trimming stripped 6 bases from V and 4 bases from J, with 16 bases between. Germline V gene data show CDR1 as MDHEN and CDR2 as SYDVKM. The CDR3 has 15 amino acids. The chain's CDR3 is CASRGAGLTGNTIYF. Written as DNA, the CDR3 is TGTGCCAGCAGGGGTGCGGGCCTGACCGGAAACACCATATATTTT.

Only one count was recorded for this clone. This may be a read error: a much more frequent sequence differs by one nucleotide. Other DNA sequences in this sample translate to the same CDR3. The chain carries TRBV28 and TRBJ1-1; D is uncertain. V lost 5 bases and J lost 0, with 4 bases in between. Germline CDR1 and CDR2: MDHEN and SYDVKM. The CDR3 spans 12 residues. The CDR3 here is CASSLLNTEAFF. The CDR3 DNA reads TGTGCCAGCAGTCTATTGAACACTGAAGCTTTCTTT.

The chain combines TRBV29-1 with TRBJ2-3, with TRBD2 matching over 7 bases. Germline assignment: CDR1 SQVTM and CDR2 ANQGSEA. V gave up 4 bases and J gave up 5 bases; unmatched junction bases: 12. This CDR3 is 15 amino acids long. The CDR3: CSVVRNSGRVDTQYF. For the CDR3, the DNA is TGCAGCGTTGTAAGGAATAGTGGGAGGGTAGATACGCAGTATTTT.

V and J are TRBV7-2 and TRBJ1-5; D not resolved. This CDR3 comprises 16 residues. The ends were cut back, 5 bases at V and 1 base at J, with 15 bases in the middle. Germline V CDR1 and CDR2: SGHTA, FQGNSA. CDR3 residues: CASSPPRPSSNQPQHF. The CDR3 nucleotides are TGTGCCAGCAGCCCCCCACGCCCCTCGAGCAATCAGCCCCAGCATTTT.

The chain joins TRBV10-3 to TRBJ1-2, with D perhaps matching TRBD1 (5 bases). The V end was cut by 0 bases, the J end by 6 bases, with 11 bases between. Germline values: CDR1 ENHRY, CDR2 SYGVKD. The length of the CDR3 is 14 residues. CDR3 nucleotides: TGTGCCATCAGTGAGTCGTCAAAAGGGGATGGCTACACCTTC. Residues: CAISESSKGDGYTF.

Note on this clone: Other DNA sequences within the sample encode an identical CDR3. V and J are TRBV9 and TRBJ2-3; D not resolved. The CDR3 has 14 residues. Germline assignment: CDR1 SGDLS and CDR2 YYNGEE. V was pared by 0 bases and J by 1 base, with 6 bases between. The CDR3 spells CASSVASGTDTQYF. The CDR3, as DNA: TGTGCCAGCAGCGTAGCTTCGGGCACAGATACGCAGTATTTT.

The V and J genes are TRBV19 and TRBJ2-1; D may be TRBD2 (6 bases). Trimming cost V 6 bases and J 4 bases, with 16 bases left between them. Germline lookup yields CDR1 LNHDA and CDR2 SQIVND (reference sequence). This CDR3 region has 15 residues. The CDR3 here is CASRPGEVPYNEQFF. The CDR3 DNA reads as TGTGCCAGTAGGCCGGGGGAGGTCCCTTACAATGAGCAGTTCTTC.

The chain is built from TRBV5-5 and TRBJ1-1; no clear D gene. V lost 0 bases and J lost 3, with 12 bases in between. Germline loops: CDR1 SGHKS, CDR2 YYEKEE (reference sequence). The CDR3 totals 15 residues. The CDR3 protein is CASSLGPGRYTEAFF. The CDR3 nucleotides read TGTGCCAGCAGCTTGGGTCCCGGGAGGTACACTGAAGCTTTCTTT.

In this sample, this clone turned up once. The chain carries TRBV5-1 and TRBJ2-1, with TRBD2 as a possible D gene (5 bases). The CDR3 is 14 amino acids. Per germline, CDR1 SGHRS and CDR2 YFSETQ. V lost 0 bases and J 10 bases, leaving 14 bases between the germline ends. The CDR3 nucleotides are TGCGCCAGCAGCTTGGTTTCTTGGAGAGGGGAGCAGTTCTTC. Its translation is CASSLVSWRGEQFF. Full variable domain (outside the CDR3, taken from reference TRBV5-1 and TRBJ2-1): KAGVTQTPRYLIKTRGQQVTLSCSPISGHRSVSWYQQTPGQGLQFLFEYFSETQRNKGNFPGRFSGRQFSNSRSEMNVSTLELGDSALYLCASSLVSWRGEQFFGPGTRLTVL.

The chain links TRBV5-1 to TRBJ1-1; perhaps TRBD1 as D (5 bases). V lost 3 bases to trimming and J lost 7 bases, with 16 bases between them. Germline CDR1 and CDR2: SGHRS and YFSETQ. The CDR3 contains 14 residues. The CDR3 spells CASSSIGTSFEAFF. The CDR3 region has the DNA TGCGCCAGCAGCTCAATAGGGACTTCGTTTGAAGCTTTCTTT.

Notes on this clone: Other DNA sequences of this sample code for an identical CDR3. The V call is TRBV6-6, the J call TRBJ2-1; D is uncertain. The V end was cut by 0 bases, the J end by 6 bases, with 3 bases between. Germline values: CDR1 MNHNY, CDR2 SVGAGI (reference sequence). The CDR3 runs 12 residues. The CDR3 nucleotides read TGTGCCAGCAGTTACTCTGGCAATGAGCAGTTCTTC. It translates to CASSYSGNEQFF.

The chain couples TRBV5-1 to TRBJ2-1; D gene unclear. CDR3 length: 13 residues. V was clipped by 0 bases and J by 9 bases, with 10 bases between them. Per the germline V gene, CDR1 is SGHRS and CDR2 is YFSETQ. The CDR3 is CASSLGFTVEQFF. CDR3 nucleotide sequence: TGCGCCAGCAGCTTGGGGTTCACAGTTGAGCAGTTCTTC.

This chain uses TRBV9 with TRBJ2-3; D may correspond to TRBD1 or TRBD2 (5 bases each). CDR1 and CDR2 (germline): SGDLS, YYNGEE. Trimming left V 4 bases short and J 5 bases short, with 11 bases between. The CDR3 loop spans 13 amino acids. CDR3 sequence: CASSTMGVDTQYF. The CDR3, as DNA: TGTGCCAGCAGCACTATGGGGGTAGATACGCAGTATTTT.

CDR3 DNA sequence: TGCGCCAGTAAAAACCGGGACAGGCTCCCGGGTGGCTACACCTTC. It is translated as CASKNRDRLPGGYTF. The chain uses TRBV5-1 and TRBJ1-2; TRBD1 matches 8 bases. Germline V gene lookup returns CDR1 SGHRS and CDR2 YFSETQ. CDR3 length: 15 amino acids. With 8 bases clipped from V and 7 bases from J, the junction kept 16 bases outside the gene matches.

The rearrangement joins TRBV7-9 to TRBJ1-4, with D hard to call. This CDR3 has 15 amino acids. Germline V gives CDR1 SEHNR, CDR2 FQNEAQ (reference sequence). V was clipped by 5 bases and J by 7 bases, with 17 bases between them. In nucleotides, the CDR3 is TGTGCCAGCAGCCCCCGGGGTAGTGGTGGTGAAAAACTGTTTTTT. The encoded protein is CASSPRGSGGEKLFF.

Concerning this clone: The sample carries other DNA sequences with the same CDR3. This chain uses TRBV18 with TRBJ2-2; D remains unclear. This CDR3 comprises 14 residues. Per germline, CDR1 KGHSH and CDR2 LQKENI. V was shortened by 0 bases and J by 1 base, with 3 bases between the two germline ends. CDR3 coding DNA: TGTGCCAGCTCACCACCAGGGAACACCGGGGAGCTGTTTTTT. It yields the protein CASSPPGNTGELFF. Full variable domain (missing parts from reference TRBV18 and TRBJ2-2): NAGVMQNPRHLVRRRGQEARLRCSPMKGHSHVYWYRQLPEEGLKFMVYLQKENIIDESGMPKERFSAEFPKEGPSILRIQQVVRGDSAAYFCASSPPGNTGELFFGEGSRLTVL.

The DNA of the CDR3 is TGCGCCACACGTTCGGGACTAGCGGTCGGGGAGCTGTTTTTT. It translates to CATRSGLAVGELFF. The chain employs TRBV5-1 and TRBJ2-2, with TRBD2 identical over 11 bases. After removal of 9 bases from V and 7 bases from J, the junction contained 8 bases not matched to a gene. The CDR3 length is 14 residues. Germline V gene lookup returns CDR1 SGHRS and CDR2 YFSETQ.

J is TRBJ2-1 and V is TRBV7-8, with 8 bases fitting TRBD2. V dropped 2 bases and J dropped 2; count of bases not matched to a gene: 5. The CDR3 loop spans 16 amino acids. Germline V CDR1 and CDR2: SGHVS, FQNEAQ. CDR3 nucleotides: TGTGCCAGCAGCTTACTTAGCGGGAACCCCTACAATGAGCAGTTCTTC. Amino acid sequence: CASSLLSGNPYNEQFF.